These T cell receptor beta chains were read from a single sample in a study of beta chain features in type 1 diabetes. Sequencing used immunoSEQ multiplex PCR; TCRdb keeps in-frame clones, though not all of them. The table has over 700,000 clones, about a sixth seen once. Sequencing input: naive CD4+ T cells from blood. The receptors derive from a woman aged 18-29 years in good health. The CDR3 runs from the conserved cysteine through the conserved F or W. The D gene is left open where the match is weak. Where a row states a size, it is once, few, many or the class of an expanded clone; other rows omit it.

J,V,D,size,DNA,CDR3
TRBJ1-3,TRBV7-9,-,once,TGTGCCAGCAGCTGGGACTCCCGACCCTCTGGAAACACCATATATTTT,CASSWDSRPSGNTIYF
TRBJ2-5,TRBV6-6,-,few,TGTGCCAGCAGGATCAGGGTCCAGGAGACCCAGTACTTC,CASRIRVQETQYF
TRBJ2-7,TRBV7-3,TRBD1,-,TGTGCCAGCAGCTTAGGGTTCGGGACAGGGCTAGGGGAGCAGTACTTC,CASSLGFGTGLGEQYF
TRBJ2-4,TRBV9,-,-,TGTGCCAGCAGCGTCGGAGGGGCCAAAAACATTCAGTACTTC,CASSVGGAKNIQYF
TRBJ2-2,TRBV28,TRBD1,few,TGTGCCAGCACCGGAACAGGGGGCTGGACCGGGGAGCTGTTTTTT,CASTGTGGWTGELFF
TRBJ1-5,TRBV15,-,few,TGTGCCACCAGCAGAGATATTGAGAAAGGGAGGCAGCCCCAGCATTTT,CATSRDIEKGRQPQHF
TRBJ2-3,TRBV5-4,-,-,TGTGCCAGCAGCTTGGCCGGGCGTACGCAGTATTTT,CASSLAGRTQYF
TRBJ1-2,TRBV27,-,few,TGTGCCAGCAGTTTTTCGCCAGGTTACTATGGCTACACCTTC,CASSFSPGYYGYTF
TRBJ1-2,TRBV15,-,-,TGTGCCACCAGCAGACCCCCCCACGGAAATGGCTACACCTTC,CATSRPPHGNGYTF
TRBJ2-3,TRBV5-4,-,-,TGTGCCAGCAGCTTGGTACACAACACAGATACGCAGTATTTT,CASSLVHNTDTQYF
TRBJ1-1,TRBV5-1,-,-,TGCGCCAGCAGCTTGCGGGGGTTGAACACTGAAGCTTTCTTT,CASSLRGLNTEAFF
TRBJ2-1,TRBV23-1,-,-,TGCGCCAGCAGTCACAGCGGTCACTACAATGAGCAGTTCTTC,CASSHSGHYNEQFF
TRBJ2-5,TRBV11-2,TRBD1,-,TGTGCCAGCAGCTCCCGGCTCCGACAGGGGAGGCACCAAGAGACCCAGTACTTC,CASSSRLRQGRHQETQYF
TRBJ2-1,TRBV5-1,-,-,TGCGCCAGCAGCCCTGAGACTAGGAATGAGCAGTTCTTC,CASSPETRNEQFF
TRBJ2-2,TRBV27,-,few,TGTGCCAGCCGGGACGCCGGTCGCACCGGGGAGCTGTTTTTT,CASRDAGRTGELFF
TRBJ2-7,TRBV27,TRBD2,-,TGTGCCAGCAGTTTCACCGGGACTAGCGGGAGGGCCCCACCCTACGAGCAGTACTTC,CASSFTGTSGRAPPYEQYF
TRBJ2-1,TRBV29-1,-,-,TGCAGCGTTGAATGGCTTGGGAGGTTCCCCTACAATGAGCAGTTCTTC,CSVEWLGRFPYNEQFF
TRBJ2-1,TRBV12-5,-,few,TGTGCTAGTGGTAACTATGCATACAATGAGCAGTTCTTC,CASGNYAYNEQFF
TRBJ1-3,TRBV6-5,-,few,TGTGCCAGCAGTGTACTCTCTGGAAACACCATATATTTT,CASSVLSGNTIYF
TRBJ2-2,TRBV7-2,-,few,TGTGCCAGCAGCTTAGTCGGGGGGCTGAACACCGGGGAGCTGTTTTTT,CASSLVGGLNTGELFF
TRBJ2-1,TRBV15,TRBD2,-,TGTGCCACCAGCAAAGCGGGAAGCTCCTACAATGAGCAGTTCTTC,CATSKAGSSYNEQFF
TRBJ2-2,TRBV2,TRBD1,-,TGTGCCAGCAAACCCGGGACAGGCAACACCGGGGAGCTGTTTTTT,CASKPGTGNTGELFF
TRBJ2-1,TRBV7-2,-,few,TGTGCCAGCAGCTTTTTCCGTACCCGGTTGAGCTCCTACAATGAGCAGTTCTTC,CASSFFRTRLSSYNEQFF
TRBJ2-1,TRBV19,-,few,TGTGCCAGTAGCGACGGACGTCAACCTTACAATGAGCAGTTCTTC,CASSDGRQPYNEQFF
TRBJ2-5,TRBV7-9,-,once,TGTGCCACCAGAGGGGAAGGGTGGGGGAAAGAGACCCAGTACTTC,CATRGEGWGKETQYF
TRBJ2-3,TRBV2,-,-,TGTGCCAGCAGTGGTGAGCGGACCCCCGCGCAGTATTTT,CASSGERTPAQYF
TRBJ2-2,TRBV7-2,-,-,TGTGCCAGCAGCTTAGTGCGGGGTGGGGAGCTGTTTTTT,CASSLVRGGELFF
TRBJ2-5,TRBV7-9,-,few,TGTGCCAGCAGCGCGGCCGGGGGGCGGGAAGAGACCCAGTACTTC,CASSAAGGREETQYF
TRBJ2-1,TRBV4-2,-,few,TGTGCCAGCAGCCAAGGATATCTACAGGGGGGGGCCTACAATGAGCAGTTCTTC,CASSQGYLQGGAYNEQFF
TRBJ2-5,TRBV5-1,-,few,TGCGCCAGCAGCTTGTCAGTAGAGACCCAGTACTTC,CASSLSVETQYF
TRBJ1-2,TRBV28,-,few,TGTGCCAGCAGCTCAGGGTATCGCTACACCTTC,CASSSGYRYTF
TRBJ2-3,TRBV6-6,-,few,TGTGCCAGCAGGAAGCGAGACCTTTTATTCACAGATACGCAGTATTTT,CASRKRDLLFTDTQYF
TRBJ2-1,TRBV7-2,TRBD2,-,TGTGCCAGCAGCTACAGTAGACTAGCGGGAGGCCGGGGTGGTGAGCAGTTCTTC,CASSYSRLAGGRGGEQFF
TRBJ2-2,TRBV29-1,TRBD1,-,TGCAGCGTTCGACAGGGGGCTCGAACCGGGGAGCTGTTTTTT,CSVRQGARTGELFF
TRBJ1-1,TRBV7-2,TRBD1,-,TGTGCCAGCAGCTTAGTAGGGGGCGTCACTGAAGCTTTCTTT,CASSLVGGVTEAFF
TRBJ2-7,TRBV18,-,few,TGTGCCAGCTCACCGGTCGGAAACGAGCAGTACTTC,CASSPVGNEQYF
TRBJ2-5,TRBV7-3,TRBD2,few,TGTGCCAGCAGTCGTGGGACTAGCGGGAGTCGGGAAGCCGAGACCCAGTACTTC,CASSRGTSGSREAETQYF
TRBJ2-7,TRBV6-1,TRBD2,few,TGTGCCAGCAGTGAAAGGCGGCTAGCGGGAAGAACCTACGAGCAGTACTTC,CASSERRLAGRTYEQYF
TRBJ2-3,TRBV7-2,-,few,TGTGCCAGCAGCCCCCGCACAGATACGCAGTATTTT,CASSPRTDTQYF
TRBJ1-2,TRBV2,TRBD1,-,TGTGCCAGCAGTGGAAGCGGGGGACAGGACTTTTATGGCTACACCTTC,CASSGSGGQDFYGYTF
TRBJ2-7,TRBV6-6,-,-,TGTGCCAGCAGCAAATCTCAGGGGGGCTCCTACGAGCAGTACTTC,CASSKSQGGSYEQYF
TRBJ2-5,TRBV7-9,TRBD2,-,TGTGCCAGCAGCTACCTAGCGGGAGCATTTGAGACCCAGTACTTC,CASSYLAGAFETQYF
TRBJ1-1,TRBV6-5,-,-,TGTGCCAGCAGCCAAAAACTAATGGGGGTAAATGAAGCTTTCTTT,CASSQKLMGVNEAFF
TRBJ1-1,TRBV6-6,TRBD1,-,TGTGCCAGCAGTGGACAGGGGACTGAAGCTTTCTTT,CASSGQGTEAFF
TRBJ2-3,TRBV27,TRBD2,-,TGTGCCAGCAGTTTACGATTCCTGACTAGCCCAGATACGCAGTATTTT,CASSLRFLTSPDTQYF
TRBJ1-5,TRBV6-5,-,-,TGTGCCAGCAGCCCCGGACGGACCTCCAATCAGCCCCAGCATTTT,CASSPGRTSNQPQHF
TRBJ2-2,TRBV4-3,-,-,TGCGCCAGCAGCCTCCAGACGAACACCGGGGAGCTGTTTTTT,CASSLQTNTGELFF
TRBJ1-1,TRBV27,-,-,TGTGCCAGCAGGCCCAGATTGAACACTGAAGCTTTCTTT,CASRPRLNTEAFF
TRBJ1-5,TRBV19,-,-,TGTGCCAGTAGTATAGATCTGAGGGCTCTTGGCAATCAGCCCCAGCATTTT,CASSIDLRALGNQPQHF
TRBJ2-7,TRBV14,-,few,TGTGCCAGCAGCCATAAGTGGCTAGCTCCGGGCGAGCAGTACTTC,CASSHKWLAPGEQYF
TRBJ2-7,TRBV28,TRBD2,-,TGTGCCAGTGGGTTAGCGGGAAGAGGATACGAGCAGTACTTC,CASGLAGRGYEQYF
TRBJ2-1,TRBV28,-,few,TGTGCCAGCAGTTTAGGTGCCGGAAGCTCCTACAATGAGCAGTTCTTC,CASSLGAGSSYNEQFF
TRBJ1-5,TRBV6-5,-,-,TGTGCCAGCAGCCGCACGAGCAATCAGCCCCAGCATTTT,CASSRTSNQPQHF
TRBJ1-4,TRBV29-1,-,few,TGCAGCGTTGGTATGCGTGAAAAACTGTTTTTT,CSVGMREKLFF